Sequencing of this T cell receptor (beta chain) was carried out in a study of blood T cell repertoires in COVID-19. Study information: Samples of COVID-19 (acute and convalescent) were obtained from the United States, Italy and Spain. T cells, B-cell-depleted T cells, or PBMCs supplied cDNA or gDNA.

The CDR3 has 14 amino acids. Germline V gene sequence: CDR1 SNHLY, CDR2 FYNNEI. The V and J ends lost 5 bases and 8 bases, in that order; junction bases with no gene match: 8. How the authors handled the data: The authors estimated nucleated cell counts from reference gene primer amplification. The method was immunoSEQ multiplex PCR; TCRdb's version includes in-frame clones alone and lacks a portion of them. V, J and clone size reflect that table, while D and trimming were determined from the DNA. The sample records nearly 45,000 clones, roughly 87% being singletons. Sequencing input: peripheral blood. The chain has TRBV2 and TRBJ2-1; TRBD2 agrees at 8 bases. This clonotype was sampled from a woman over 75 in a cohort sampled during active or convalescent COVID-19. CDR3 in amino acids: CASSRLASLDEQFF. The CDR3 DNA is TGTGCCAGCAGTCGACTAGCGAGTTTAGATGAGCAGTTCTTC.